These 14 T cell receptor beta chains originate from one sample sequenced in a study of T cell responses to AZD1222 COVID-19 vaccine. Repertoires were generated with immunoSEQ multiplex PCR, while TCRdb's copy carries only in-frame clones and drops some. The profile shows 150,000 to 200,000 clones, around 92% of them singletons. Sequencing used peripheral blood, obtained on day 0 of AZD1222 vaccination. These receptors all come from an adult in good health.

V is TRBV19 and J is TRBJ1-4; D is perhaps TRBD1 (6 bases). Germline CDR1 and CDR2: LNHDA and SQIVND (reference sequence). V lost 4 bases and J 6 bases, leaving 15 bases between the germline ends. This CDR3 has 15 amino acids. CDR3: CASSRRQVPDEKLFF. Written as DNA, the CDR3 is TGTGCCAGTAGTAGGCGACAGGTGCCAGATGAAAAACTGTTTTTT.

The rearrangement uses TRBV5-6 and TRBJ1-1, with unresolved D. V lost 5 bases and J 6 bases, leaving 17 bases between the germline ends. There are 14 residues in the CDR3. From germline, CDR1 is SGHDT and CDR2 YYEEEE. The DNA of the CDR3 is TGTGCCAGCAGTCCCGCTGGCAGAATGGCTGAAGCTTTCTTT. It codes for CASSPAGRMAEAFF. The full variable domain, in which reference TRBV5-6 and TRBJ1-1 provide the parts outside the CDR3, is DAGVTQSPTHLIKTRGQQVTLRCSPKSGHDTVSWYQQALGQGPQFIFQYYEEEERQRGNFPDRFSGHQFPNYSSELNVNALLLGDSALYLCASSPAGRMAEAFFGQGTRLTVV.

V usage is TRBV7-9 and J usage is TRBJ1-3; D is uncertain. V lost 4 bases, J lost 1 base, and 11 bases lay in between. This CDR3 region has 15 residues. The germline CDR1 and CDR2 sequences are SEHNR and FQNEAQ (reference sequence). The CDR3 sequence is CASSSPTLSGNTIYF. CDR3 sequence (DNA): TGTGCCAGCAGCTCGCCAACATTATCTGGAAACACCATATATTTT.

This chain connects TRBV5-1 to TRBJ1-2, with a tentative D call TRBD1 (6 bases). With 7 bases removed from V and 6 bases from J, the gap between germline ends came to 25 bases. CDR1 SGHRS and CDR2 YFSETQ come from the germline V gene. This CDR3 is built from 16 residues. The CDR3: CASSYREISRRDGYTF. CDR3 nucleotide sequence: TGCGCCAGCTCGTACAGGGAGATTTCTAGACGGGATGGCTACACCTTC.

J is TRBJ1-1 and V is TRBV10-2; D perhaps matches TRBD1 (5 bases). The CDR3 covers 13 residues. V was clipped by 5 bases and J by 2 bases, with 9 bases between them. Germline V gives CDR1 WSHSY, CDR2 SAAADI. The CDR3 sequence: CASSSGRNTEAFF. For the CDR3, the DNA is TGCGCCAGCAGTTCGGGACGCAACACTGAAGCTTTCTTT.

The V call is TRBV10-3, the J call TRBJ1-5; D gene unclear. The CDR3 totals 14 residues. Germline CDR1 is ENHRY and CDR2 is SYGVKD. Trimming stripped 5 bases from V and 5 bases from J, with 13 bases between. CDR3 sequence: CAISSTRDDQPQHF. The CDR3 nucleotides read TGTGCCATCAGTTCCACGCGGGATGATCAGCCCCAGCATTTT.

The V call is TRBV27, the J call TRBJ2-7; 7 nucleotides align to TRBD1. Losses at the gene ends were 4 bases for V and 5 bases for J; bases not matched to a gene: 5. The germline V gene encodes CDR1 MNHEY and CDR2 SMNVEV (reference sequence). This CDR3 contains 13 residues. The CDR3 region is CASSYRTGDEQYF. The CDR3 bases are TGTGCCAGCAGTTACCGGACAGGTGACGAGCAGTACTTC.

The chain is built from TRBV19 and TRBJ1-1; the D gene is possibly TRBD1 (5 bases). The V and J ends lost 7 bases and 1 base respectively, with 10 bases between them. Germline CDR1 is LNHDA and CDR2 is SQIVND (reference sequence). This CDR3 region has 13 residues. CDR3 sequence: CASTRTRNTEAFF. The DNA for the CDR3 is TGTGCCAGTACCAGGACAAGGAACACTGAAGCTTTCTTT.

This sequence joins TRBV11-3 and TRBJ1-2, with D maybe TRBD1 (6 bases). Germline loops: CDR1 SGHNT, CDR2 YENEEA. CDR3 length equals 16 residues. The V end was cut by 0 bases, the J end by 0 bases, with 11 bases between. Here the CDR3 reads CASSLDRGGANYGYTF. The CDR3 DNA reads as TGTGCCAGCAGCTTAGATCGGGGGGGCGCTAACTATGGCTACACCTTC.

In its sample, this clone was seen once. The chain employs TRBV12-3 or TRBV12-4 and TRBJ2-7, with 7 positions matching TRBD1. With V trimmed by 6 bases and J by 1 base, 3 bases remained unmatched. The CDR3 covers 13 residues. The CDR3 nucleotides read TGTGCCAGCAGATTGACAGGGTCCTACGAGCAGTACTTC. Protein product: CASRLTGSYEQYF.

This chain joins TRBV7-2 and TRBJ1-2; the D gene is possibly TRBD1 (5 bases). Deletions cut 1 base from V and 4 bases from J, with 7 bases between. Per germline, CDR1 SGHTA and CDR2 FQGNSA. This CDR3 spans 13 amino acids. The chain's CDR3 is CASSLGQFYGYTF. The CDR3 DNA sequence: TGTGCCAGCAGCTTAGGACAGTTCTATGGCTACACCTTC.

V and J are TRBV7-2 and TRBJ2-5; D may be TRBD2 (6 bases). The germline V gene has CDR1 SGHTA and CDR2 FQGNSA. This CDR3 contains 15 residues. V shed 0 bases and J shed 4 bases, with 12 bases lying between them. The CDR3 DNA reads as TGTGCCAGCAGCTTAGCCCGGGAGACTTCAGAGACCCAGTACTTC. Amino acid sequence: CASSLARETSETQYF. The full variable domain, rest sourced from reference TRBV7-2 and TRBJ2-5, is GAGVSQSPSNKVTEKGKDVELRCDPISGHTALYWYRQSLGQGLEFLIYFQGNSAPDKSGLPSDRFSAERTGGSVSTLTIQRTQQEDSAVYLCASSLARETSETQYFGPGTRLLVL.

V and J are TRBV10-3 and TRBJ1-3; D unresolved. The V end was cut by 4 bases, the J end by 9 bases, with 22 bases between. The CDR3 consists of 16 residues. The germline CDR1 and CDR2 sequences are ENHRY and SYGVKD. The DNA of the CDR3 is TGTGCCATCAGTGCGTTTGGACCCTCCTCAGGCGGCACCATATATTTT. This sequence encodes CAISAFGPSSGGTIYF.

CDR3 DNA: TGCAGCGTTAAGGGGGGCGGACAAACGTCCGACAGCTACGAGCAGTACTTC. It yields the protein CSVKGGGQTSDSYEQYF. The chain is built from TRBV29-1 and TRBJ2-7, with D perhaps assigned TRBD1 or TRBD2 (6 bases each). The V end was cut by 5 bases, the J end by 3 bases, with 26 bases between. Looked up from germline, CDR1 is SQVTM and CDR2 is ANQGSEA. The CDR3 sequence is 17 residues long.